A selection of T cell receptor beta chains follows, all from one sample in a study of blood T cell repertoires in COVID-19. The table came from immunoSEQ multiplex PCR; TCRdb's copy has only in-frame clones and leaves some out. Found here are tens of thousands of clones, roughly 80% of them singletons; the top ten hold about 3%. The sequenced material came from peripheral blood. Every receptor here comes from a man in his sixties or seventies with COVID-19, enrolled during active disease. Both conserved end residues are part of each CDR3. D genes are given only for firm matches. The size of a clone is reported for some rows only, either as once, few or many, or as a class for expanded clones.

>TRBJ1-3|TRBD1|-|TRBV2
TGTGCCAGCAGCCCGACAGGGCCCAGCTCTGGAAACACCATATATTTT
CASSPTGPSSGNTIYF
>TRBJ2-1|-|few|TRBV6-5
TGTGCCAGCAGCGGAGACAGCAGCTCCTACAATGAGCAGTTCTTC
CASSGDSSSYNEQFF
>TRBJ2-1|-|-|TRBV7-3
TGTGCCAGCAGCCCCTATTCTAGAGGCCTAGGTGGTGAGCAGTTCTTC
CASSPYSRGLGGEQFF
>TRBJ1-4|-|-|TRBV28
TGTGCCAGCACAGGCCCCCGAGGGAAACTGTTTTTT
CASTGPRGKLFF
>TRBJ2-7|TRBD1|-|TRBV5-1
TGCGCCAGCAGTCCGGGACAGGGGAGCGACGAGCAGTACTTC
CASSPGQGSDEQYF
>TRBJ1-4|-|-|TRBV10-3
TGTGCCATCAGTGAGAGGAGGGGAGGAGATGAAAAACTGTTTTTT
CAISERRGGDEKLFF
>TRBJ1-4|-|few|TRBV28
TGTGCCAGCAGTCTAAGCCAGGGTAGGCATGAAAAACTGTTTTTT
CASSLSQGRHEKLFF
>TRBJ1-4|TRBD1|few|TRBV18
TGTGCCAGCCACCCAACCGGGACAGGGCCCCCACCTAATGAAAAACTGTTTTTT
CASHPTGTGPPPNEKLFF
>TRBJ2-6|-|once|TRBV28
TGTGCCAGCAGACCCGACAGCTATGGGGCCAACGTCCTGACTTTC
CASRPDSYGANVLTF
>TRBJ2-1|TRBD2|-|TRBV7-2
TGTGCCAGCAGCTCCAAGAGCGGGAGCTCCTACAATGAGCAGTTCTTC
CASSSKSGSSYNEQFF
>TRBJ2-2|-|-|TRBV12-5
TGTGCTAGTGGTTTGGTAGTGGGAGACACCGGGGAGCTGTTTTTT
CASGLVVGDTGELFF
>TRBJ1-2|TRBD1|medium-sized|TRBV4-2
TGTGCCAGCAGCCAAACTCAGGGACAGAACTATGGCTACACCTTC
CASSQTQGQNYGYTF